A selection of T cell receptor beta chains follows, all from one sample in a study of tissue T cells after allogeneic stem cell transplantation. The data were produced by immunoSEQ multiplex PCR, yet TCRdb's version contains in-frame clones alone and is incomplete. The table records about 4,700 clones, roughly three quarters of them present only once. The sample in question was duodenal tissue, obtained at autopsy. These receptors were collected from a female patient between 18 and 55 years old with steroid-refractory graft-versus-host disease after an allogeneic stem cell transplant. The T cells may come from the graft donor. Each CDR3 is given with its conserved first and last residue. The order of the fields is V gene, D gene, J gene, clone size, CDR3 protein, CDR3 DNA. The D gene is left open where the match is weak. Clone size appears in some rows only: once, few, many, or a class for an expanded clone.

v_call: TRBV10-3; d_call: TRBD1; j_call: TRBJ1-5; clone_size: -; cdr3_aa: CASNRGLGQPQHF; cdr3_nt: TGTGCCTCAAACAGGGGGCTAGGGCAGCCCCAGCATTTT
v_call: TRBV6-6; d_call: -; j_call: TRBJ1-2; clone_size: -; cdr3_aa: CASSYSGSPPYGYTF; cdr3_nt: TGTGCCAGCAGTTACTCGGGGTCGCCCCCCTATGGCTACACCTTC
v_call: TRBV4-2; d_call: TRBD2; j_call: TRBJ2-1; clone_size: few; cdr3_aa: CASSQRGLAGGYNEQFF; cdr3_nt: TGTGCCAGCAGCCAAAGGGGACTAGCGGGAGGTTACAATGAGCAGTTCTTC
v_call: TRBV5-1; d_call: -; j_call: TRBJ1-2; clone_size: few; cdr3_aa: CASSLVAVANYGYTF; cdr3_nt: TGCGCCAGCAGCTTGGTGGCAGTTGCTAACTATGGCTACACCTTC
v_call: TRBV5-4; d_call: TRBD2; j_call: TRBJ2-3; clone_size: -; cdr3_aa: CASSLVAGRDTQYF; cdr3_nt: TGTGCCAGCAGCTTGGTAGCGGGAAGGGATACGCAGTATTTT
v_call: TRBV6-5; d_call: -; j_call: TRBJ2-2; clone_size: -; cdr3_aa: CASSYSYPQTGELFF; cdr3_nt: TGTGCCAGCAGTTACTCGTACCCACAGACCGGGGAGCTGTTTTTT
v_call: TRBV5-6; d_call: -; j_call: TRBJ1-2; clone_size: -; cdr3_aa: CASSYWTLSGYTF; cdr3_nt: TGTGCCAGCAGCTATTGGACCCTTTCTGGCTACACCTTC
v_call: TRBV5-1; d_call: -; j_call: TRBJ2-7; clone_size: -; cdr3_aa: CASSPAVGGAAYEQYF; cdr3_nt: TGCGCCAGCAGCCCAGCCGTGGGGGGTGCGGCCTACGAGCAGTACTTC
v_call: TRBV19; d_call: -; j_call: TRBJ1-4; clone_size: -; cdr3_aa: CASSSGWRGNEKLFF; cdr3_nt: TGTGCCAGTAGTTCCGGATGGAGGGGTAATGAAAAACTGTTTTTT
v_call: TRBV19; d_call: -; j_call: TRBJ1-3; clone_size: once; cdr3_aa: CASSPSQQVSGNTIYF; cdr3_nt: TGTGCCAGTAGTCCCTCCCAACAGGTGTCTGGAAACACCATATATTTT
v_call: TRBV6-5; d_call: TRBD1; j_call: TRBJ2-2; clone_size: few; cdr3_aa: CAERDRVNTGELFF; cdr3_nt: TGTGCAGAAAGGGACAGGGTTAACACCGGGGAGCTGTTTTTT
v_call: TRBV13; d_call: -; j_call: TRBJ2-7; clone_size: -; cdr3_aa: CASSLSTYEQYF; cdr3_nt: TGTGCCAGCAGCTTAAGTACTTACGAGCAGTACTTC
v_call: TRBV15; d_call: TRBD2; j_call: TRBJ2-7; clone_size: few; cdr3_aa: CATSWGRGAYEQYF; cdr3_nt: TGTGCCACCTCTTGGGGGAGGGGAGCCTACGAGCAGTACTTC
v_call: TRBV6-5; d_call: -; j_call: TRBJ2-5; clone_size: -; cdr3_aa: CASTPGGAETQYF; cdr3_nt: TGTGCCAGCACCCCGGGGGGCGCTGAGACCCAGTACTTC
v_call: TRBV2; d_call: -; j_call: TRBJ2-7; clone_size: -; cdr3_aa: CASSAETHLRYEQYF; cdr3_nt: TGTGCCAGCAGTGCTGAGACCCACCTGCGCTACGAGCAGTACTTC
v_call: TRBV19; d_call: -; j_call: TRBJ2-5; clone_size: -; cdr3_aa: CASSIREGLETQYF; cdr3_nt: TGTGCCAGTAGTATAAGGGAAGGGTTGGAGACCCAGTACTTC
v_call: TRBV7-9; d_call: -; j_call: TRBJ2-1; clone_size: -; cdr3_aa: CASSTPGGQSSYNEQFF; cdr3_nt: TGTGCCAGCAGCACACCCGGAGGACAGAGCTCCTACAATGAGCAGTTCTTC
v_call: TRBV7-2; d_call: -; j_call: TRBJ1-3; clone_size: -; cdr3_aa: CASSSQGSGNTIYF; cdr3_nt: TGTGCCAGCAGCTCTCAGGGATCCGGAAACACCATATATTTT
v_call: TRBV7-9; d_call: -; j_call: TRBJ1-2; clone_size: few; cdr3_aa: CASSGRRYGYTF; cdr3_nt: TGTGCCAGCAGCGGCCGTCGGTATGGCTACACCTTC
v_call: TRBV12-5; d_call: TRBD1; j_call: TRBJ2-7; clone_size: -; cdr3_aa: CASGLVGTGTFSYEQYF; cdr3_nt: TGTGCTAGTGGTTTGGTTGGGACAGGGACATTTTCCTACGAGCAGTACTTC
v_call: TRBV7-9; d_call: TRBD1; j_call: TRBJ1-2; clone_size: -; cdr3_aa: CASSPPFLTGLTGYTF; cdr3_nt: TGTGCCAGCAGCCCCCCCTTCTTGACAGGGCTCACTGGCTACACCTTC
v_call: TRBV11-2; d_call: -; j_call: TRBJ1-4; clone_size: -; cdr3_aa: CASSFRQSTTNEKLFF; cdr3_nt: TGTGCCAGCAGCTTCAGACAATCAACAACTAATGAAAAACTGTTTTTT
v_call: TRBV27; d_call: -; j_call: TRBJ1-1; clone_size: -; cdr3_aa: CASSPRRGGNTEAFF; cdr3_nt: TGTGCCAGCAGTCCCCGCAGGGGAGGAAACACTGAAGCTTTCTTT
v_call: TRBV6-5; d_call: -; j_call: TRBJ2-7; clone_size: -; cdr3_aa: CASSLEAPSGYEQYF; cdr3_nt: TGTGCCAGCAGCTTAGAGGCTCCTTCGGGCTACGAGCAGTACTTC
v_call: TRBV5-1; d_call: -; j_call: TRBJ1-4; clone_size: -; cdr3_aa: CASSLRAGSNEKLFF; cdr3_nt: TGCGCCAGCAGCTTGAGGGCAGGGAGTAATGAAAAACTGTTTTTT
v_call: TRBV6-5; d_call: TRBD1; j_call: TRBJ2-7; clone_size: -; cdr3_aa: CASSYSRQGANEQYF; cdr3_nt: TGTGCCAGCAGTTACTCGAGGCAGGGGGCCAACGAGCAGTACTTC